What follows describes a single T cell receptor (beta chain). The entry originates in a study of blood T cell repertoires in COVID-19. Germline V gene sequence: CDR1 MNHEY, CDR2 SMNVEV (reference sequence). This CDR3 has 15 amino acids. With 5 bases removed from V and 0 bases from J, the gap between germline ends came to 13 bases. Cohorts were based on clinical histories the participants reported. TCRdb's table, derived via immunoSEQ multiplex PCR, lists solely in-frame clones and lacks some. The data contain roughly 230,000 clones, more than 75% of them singletons. The chain is built from TRBV27 and TRBJ1-2, with a weak D call TRBD1 (6 bases). The TCR comes from a man aged 25 to 40 in a cohort exposed to, infected with or recovered from COVID-19 (not recorded which). The specimen sequenced was PBMCs or T cells enriched from blood (not recorded which). CDR3 region: CASSPQGQANYGYTF. The CDR3 region has the DNA TGTGCCAGCAGTCCCCAGGGGCAGGCTAACTATGGCTACACCTTC.